This T cell receptor (beta chain) was found in a study of vaccination and CD4 T cells after COVID-19. About the study: Post-vaccination samples were procured at a median of 72 days following dose two (range 14 to 241). In culture, cells were exposed to overlapping spike peptides from SARS-CoV-2, HCoV-NL63, HCoV-OC43 and HCoV-229E.

The Oncomine TCR Beta short-read assay was applied to DNA of cultured CD4+ T cells. In this case, cultured CD4+ T cells provided the extracted genomic DNA. Each CDR3 protein gets one entry after TCRdb re-called the PCR reads with MiXCR. The sample lists under 11,000 distinct CDR3 sequences, 40% to 50% occurring once. Germline V gene lookup returns CDR1 DFQATT and CDR2 SNEGSKA (reference sequence). Between the trimmed V and J ends, which lost 3 bases and 4 bases, there was a span of 4 bases. The CDR3 runs 11 residues. As for this clonotype: Its antigen is undetermined.

Treatment indicated: approximately nine-day PBMC culture with coronavirus spike peptide pools or control peptides (ViraFEST assay). The sample comprised CD4+ T cells from blood, cultured in vitro. This TCR was sampled from a human donor who had recovered from COVID-19. This chain links TRBV20-1 with TRBJ1-5; D is unresolved. For the CDR3, the DNA is TGCAGTGCTAGCGGGAATCAGCCCCAGCATTTT. It yields the protein CSASGNQPQHF.